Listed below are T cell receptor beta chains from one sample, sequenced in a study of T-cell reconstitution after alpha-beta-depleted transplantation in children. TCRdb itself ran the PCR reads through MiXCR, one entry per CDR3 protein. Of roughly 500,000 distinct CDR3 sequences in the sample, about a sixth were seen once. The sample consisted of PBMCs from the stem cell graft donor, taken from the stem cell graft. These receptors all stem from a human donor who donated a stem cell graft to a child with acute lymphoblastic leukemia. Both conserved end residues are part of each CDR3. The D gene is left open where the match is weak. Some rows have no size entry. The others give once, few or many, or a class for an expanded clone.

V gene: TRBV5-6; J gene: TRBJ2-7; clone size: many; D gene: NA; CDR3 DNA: TGTGCCAGCAGCTTTTTTTCGTACGAGCAGTACTTC; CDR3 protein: CASSFFSYEQYF
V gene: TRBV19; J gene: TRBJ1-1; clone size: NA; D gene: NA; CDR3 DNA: TGTGCCAGCAACTCTGGGAGGGTTACTGAAGCTTTCTTT; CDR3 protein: CASNSGRVTEAFF
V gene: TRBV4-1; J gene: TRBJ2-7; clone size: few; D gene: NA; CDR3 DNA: TGCGCCAGCAGCCAAGAAGGTCTCCCAGGGCTATACGAGCAGTACTTC; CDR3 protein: CASSQEGLPGLYEQYF
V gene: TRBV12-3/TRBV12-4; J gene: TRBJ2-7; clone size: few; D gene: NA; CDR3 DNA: TGTGCCAGCAGCGACAGTGTGGTCTACGAGCAGTACTTC; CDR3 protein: CASSDSVVYEQYF
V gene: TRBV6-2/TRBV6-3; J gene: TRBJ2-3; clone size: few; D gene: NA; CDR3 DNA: TGTGCCAGCAGTTATGCGGAGCTCCCCACAGATACGCAGTATTTT; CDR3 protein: CASSYAELPTDTQYF
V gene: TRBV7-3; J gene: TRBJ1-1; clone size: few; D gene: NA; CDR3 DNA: TGTGCCAGCAGCCAAGGGCAGGAAGCTTTCTTT; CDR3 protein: CASSQGQEAFF
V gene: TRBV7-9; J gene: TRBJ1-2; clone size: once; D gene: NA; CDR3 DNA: TGTGCCAGCAGCTTAGCCCGGGAGTATGGCTACACCTTC; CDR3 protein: CASSLAREYGYTF
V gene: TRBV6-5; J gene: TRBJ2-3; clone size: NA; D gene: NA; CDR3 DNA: TGTGCCAGCAGTTACCCAGGGACCACTAGCACAGATACGCAGTATTTT; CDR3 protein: CASSYPGTTSTDTQYF
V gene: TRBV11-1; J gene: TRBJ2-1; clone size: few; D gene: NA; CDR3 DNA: TGTGCCAGCAGCTTAGGTCAGGTTCCCTACAATGAGCAGTTCTTC; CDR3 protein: CASSLGQVPYNEQFF
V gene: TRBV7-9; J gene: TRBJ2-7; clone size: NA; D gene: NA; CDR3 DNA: TGTGCCAGCGCCCCCCGAGAGAGGGCCTACGAGCAGTACTTC; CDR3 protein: CASAPRERAYEQYF
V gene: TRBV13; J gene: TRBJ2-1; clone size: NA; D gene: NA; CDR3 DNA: TGTGCCAGCAGCAGCCCGGGATTTTCGTATCAGTTCTTC; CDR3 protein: CASSSPGFSYQFF
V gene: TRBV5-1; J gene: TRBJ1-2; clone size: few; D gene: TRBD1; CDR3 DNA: TGCGCCAGCAGCTTGGAGACAGGGCTCTATGGCTACACCTTC; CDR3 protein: CASSLETGLYGYTF
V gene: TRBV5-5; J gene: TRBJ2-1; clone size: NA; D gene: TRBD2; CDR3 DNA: TGTGCCAGCAGCTTGACAGCCGGATGGGAGGGTGAGCAGTTCTTC; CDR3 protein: CASSLTAGWEGEQFF
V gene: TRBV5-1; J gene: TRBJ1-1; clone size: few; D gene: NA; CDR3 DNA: TGCGCCAGCAGCTTGGCCTGGGGGGACACTGAAGCTTTCTTT; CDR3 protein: CASSLAWGDTEAFF
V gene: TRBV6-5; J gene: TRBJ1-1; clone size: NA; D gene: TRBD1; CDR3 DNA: TGTGCCAGCAGTTACGGGGACAGGTTGAACACTGAAGCTTTCTTT; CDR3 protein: CASSYGDRLNTEAFF
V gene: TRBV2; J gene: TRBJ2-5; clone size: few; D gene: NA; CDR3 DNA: TGTGCCAGCAAAGAGGGACTTCCGGAGACCCAGTACTTC; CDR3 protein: CASKEGLPETQYF
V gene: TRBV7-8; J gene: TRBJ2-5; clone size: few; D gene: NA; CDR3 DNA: TGTGCCAGCAGCTTAGGACGAAGACGGAAGACCCAGTACTTC; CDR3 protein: CASSLGRRRKTQYF
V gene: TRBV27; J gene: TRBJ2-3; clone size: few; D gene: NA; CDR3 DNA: TGTGCCAGCAGTTTGCGGGGATTTGGCACAGATACGCAGTATTTT; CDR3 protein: CASSLRGFGTDTQYF
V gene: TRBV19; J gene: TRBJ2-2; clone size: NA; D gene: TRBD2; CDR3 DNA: TGTGCCAGTAGTATGGGGACTACTGGGGAGCTGTTTTTT; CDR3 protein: CASSMGTTGELFF
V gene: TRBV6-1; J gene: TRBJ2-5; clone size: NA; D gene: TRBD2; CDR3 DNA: TGTGCCAGCAGTACAGCTCCGGGACTAGCGGAAGAGACCCAGTACTTC; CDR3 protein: CASSTAPGLAEETQYF
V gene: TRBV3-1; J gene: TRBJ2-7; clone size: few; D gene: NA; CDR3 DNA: TGTGCCAGCAGCCAAGATCTCGAGCGGCCGCAGTACTTC; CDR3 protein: CASSQDLERPQYF
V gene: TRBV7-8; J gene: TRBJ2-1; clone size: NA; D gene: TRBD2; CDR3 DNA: TGTGCCAGCAGCCCGAGACTAGCGGGAGGATCATACAATGAGCAGTTCTTC; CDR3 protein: CASSPRLAGGSYNEQFF
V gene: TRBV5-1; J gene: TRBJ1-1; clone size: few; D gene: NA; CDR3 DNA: TGCGCCAGCAGCTTGGTACAGCGAGAGGGCACTGAAGCTTTCTTT; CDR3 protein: CASSLVQREGTEAFF
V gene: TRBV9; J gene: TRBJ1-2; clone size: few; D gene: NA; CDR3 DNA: TGTGCCAGCAGCGCTCGCCTTGGGGGTAACTATGGCTACACCTTC; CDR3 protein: CASSARLGGNYGYTF
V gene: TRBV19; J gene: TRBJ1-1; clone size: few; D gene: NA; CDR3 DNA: TGTGCCAGTAGGTGGACAAGTAACTCTGAAGCTTTCTTT; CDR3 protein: CASRWTSNSEAFF
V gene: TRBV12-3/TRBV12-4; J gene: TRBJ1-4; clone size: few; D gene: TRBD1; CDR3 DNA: TGTGCCAGCAGGGGACAGGGGGGTAGTATGAGTGGTGAAAAACTGTTTTTT; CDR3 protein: CASRGQGGSMSGEKLFF
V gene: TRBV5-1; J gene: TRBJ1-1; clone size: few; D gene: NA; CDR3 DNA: TGCGCCAGCCTCCCCTTCGGGGGCGCGGACACTGAAGCTTTCTTT; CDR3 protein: CASLPFGGADTEAFF
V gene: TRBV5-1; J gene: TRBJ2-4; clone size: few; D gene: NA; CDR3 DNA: TGCGCCAGCAGCTCGCAGGGCAGGGACGCCAAAAACATTCAGTACTTC; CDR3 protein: CASSSQGRDAKNIQYF
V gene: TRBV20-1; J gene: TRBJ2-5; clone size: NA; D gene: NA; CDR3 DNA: TGCAGTCCCGAGAGTCCGAGGGAGACCCAGTACTTC; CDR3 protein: CSPESPRETQYF
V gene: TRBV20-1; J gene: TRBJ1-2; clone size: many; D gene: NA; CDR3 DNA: TGCAGTGTTTCAGGGGATCTCCGTTATGGCTACACCTTC; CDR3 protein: CSVSGDLRYGYTF
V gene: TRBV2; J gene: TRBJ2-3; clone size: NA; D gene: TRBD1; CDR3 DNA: TGTGCCAGCAGTGAATGGGGGACAGGGGGCTCAGATACGCAGTATTTT; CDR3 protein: CASSEWGTGGSDTQYF
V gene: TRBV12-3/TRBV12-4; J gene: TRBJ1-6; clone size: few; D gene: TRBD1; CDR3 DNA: TGTGCCAGCTTAAGGGGACAGGGTAATTCACCCCTCCACTTT; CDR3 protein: CASLRGQGNSPLHF
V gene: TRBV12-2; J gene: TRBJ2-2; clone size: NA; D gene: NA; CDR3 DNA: TGTGCAAGTCGCTTAACATCCGGGACAGGCCGCGAGTTCCCCGGGGAGCTGTTTTTT; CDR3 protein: CASRLTSGTGREFPGELFF
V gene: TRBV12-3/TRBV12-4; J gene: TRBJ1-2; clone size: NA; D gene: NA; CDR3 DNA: TGTGCCAGCAGCCCCCTGACGGACTACTATGGCTACACCTTC; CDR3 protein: CASSPLTDYYGYTF
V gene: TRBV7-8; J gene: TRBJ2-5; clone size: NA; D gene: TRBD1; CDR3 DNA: TGTGCCAGCAGCTTATCCGATCCCGACAGGGGAGAGACCCAGTACTTC; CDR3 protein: CASSLSDPDRGETQYF
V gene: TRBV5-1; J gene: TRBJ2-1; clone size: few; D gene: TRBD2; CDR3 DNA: TGCGCCAGCAGCTTGGATGGGACTAGCGGGACTTTCGGAGGGATCTTC; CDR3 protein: CASSLDGTSGTFGGIF
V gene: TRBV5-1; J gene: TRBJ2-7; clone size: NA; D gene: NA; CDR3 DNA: TGCGCCAGCAGCTTGATAGCGAAGAGCTCCTACGAGCAGTACTTC; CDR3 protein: CASSLIAKSSYEQYF
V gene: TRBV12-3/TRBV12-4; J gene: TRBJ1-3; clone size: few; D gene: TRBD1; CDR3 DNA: TGTGCCAGCAGTTTGGGCAGGGACAGTTTTACCTCTGGAAACACCATATATTTT; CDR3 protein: CASSLGRDSFTSGNTIYF
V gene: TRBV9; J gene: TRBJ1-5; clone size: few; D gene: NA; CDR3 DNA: TGTGCCAGCAGCGCTTCGGGGGGGTACCGCCAGCCCCAGCATTTT; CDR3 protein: CASSASGGYRQPQHF
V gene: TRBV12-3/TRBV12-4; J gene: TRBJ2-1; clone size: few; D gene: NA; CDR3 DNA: TGTGCCAGCAGTCCGGACCCACCCTCACCAAACAATGAGCAGTTCTTC; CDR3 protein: CASSPDPPSPNNEQFF
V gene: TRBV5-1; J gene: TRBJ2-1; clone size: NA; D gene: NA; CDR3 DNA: TGCGCCAGCAGCAGGGACCCCTCTTACAATGAGCAGTTCTTC; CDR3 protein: CASSRDPSYNEQFF
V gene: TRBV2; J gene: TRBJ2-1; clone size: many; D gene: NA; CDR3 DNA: TGTGCCAGCAGTAAGAGCTCCTACAATGAGCAGTTCTTC; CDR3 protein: CASSKSSYNEQFF
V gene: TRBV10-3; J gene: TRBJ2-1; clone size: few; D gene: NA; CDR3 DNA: TGTGCCATCAGTGAGTCGTCACGGGAGTACAGCAATGAGCAGTTCTTC; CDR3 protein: CAISESSREYSNEQFF
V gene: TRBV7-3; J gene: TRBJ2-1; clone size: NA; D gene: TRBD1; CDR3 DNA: TGTGCCAGCAGCACCGACAGGGACGGTTTGGGCTACAATGAGCAGTTCTTC; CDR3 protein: CASSTDRDGLGYNEQFF
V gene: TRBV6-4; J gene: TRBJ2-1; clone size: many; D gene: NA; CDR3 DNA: TGTGCCAGCAGTCCTGGAAGAGACAATGAGCAGTTCTTC; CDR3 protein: CASSPGRDNEQFF
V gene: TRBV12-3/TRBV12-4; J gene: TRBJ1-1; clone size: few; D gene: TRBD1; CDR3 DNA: TGTGCCAGCAGGGGGACAGTCCTGAACACTGAAGCTTTCTTT; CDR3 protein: CASRGTVLNTEAFF
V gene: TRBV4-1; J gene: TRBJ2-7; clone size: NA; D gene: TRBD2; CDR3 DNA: TGCGCCAGCAGTCCTATAGCGGGAGAGCGCTACGAGCAGTACTTC; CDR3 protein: CASSPIAGERYEQYF
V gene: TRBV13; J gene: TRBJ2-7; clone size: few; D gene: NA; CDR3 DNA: TGTGCCAGCAGCCTTCGGGGAGGGGGCATGGGCGAGCAGTACTTC; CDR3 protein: CASSLRGGGMGEQYF
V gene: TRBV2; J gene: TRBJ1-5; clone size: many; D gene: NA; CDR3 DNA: TGTGCCAGCACTATGAGACAGTTTAGCAATCAGCCCCAGCATTTT; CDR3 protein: CASTMRQFSNQPQHF
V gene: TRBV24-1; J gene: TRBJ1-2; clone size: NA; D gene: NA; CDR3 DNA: TGTGCCACCAGTGATTGCTCTCGTGCGGATCGTCTAGCTAACTATGGCTACACCTTC; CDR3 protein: CATSDCSRADRLANYGYTF
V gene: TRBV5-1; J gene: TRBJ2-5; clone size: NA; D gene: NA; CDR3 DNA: TGCGCCAGCAGCTCTGTAGGACTGGGCCAAGAGACCCAGTACTTC; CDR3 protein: CASSSVGLGQETQYF
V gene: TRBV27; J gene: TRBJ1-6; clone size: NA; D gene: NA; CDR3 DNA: TGTGCCAGCCAAGAACGGGGGATTAATTCACCCCTCCACTTT; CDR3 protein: CASQERGINSPLHF
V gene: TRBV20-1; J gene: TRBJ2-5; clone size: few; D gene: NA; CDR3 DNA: TGCAGTGCTAGATGGGGGGCAGGAGAGACCCAGTACTTC; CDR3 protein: CSARWGAGETQYF
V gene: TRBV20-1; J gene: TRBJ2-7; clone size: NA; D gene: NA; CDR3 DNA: TGCAGTGCTAGCCTAACCTGGAGGGATTACGAGCAGTACTTC; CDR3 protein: CSASLTWRDYEQYF
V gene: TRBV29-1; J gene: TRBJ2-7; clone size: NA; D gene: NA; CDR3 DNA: TGCAGCGTTGTGGCCACCACCTACGAGCAGTACTTC; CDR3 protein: CSVVATTYEQYF
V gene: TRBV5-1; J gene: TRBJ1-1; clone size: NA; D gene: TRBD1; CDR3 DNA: TGCGCCAGCAGCTTGCAGGGGGCGAGCACTGAAGCTTTCTTT; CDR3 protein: CASSLQGASTEAFF
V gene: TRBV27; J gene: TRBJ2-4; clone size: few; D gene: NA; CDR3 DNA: TGTGCCAGCAGTTTATCAGGCCCAGAAAACATTCAGTACTTC; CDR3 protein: CASSLSGPENIQYF